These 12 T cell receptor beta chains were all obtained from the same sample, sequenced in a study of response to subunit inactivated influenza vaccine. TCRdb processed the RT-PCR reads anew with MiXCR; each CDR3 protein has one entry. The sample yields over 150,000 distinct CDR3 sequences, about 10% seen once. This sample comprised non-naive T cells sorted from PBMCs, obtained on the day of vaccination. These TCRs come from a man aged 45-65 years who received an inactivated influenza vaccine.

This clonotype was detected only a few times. CDR3 residues: CSAREGSQGEAFF. DNA of the CDR3: TGCAGTGCTAGAGAGGGCTCTCAGGGGGAAGCTTTCTTT. This chain connects TRBV20-1 to TRBJ1-1, with D perhaps TRBD1 (6 bases). Germline V CDR1 and CDR2: DFQATT, SNEGSKA (reference sequence). The V and J ends lost 0 bases and 8 bases respectively, with 13 bases between them. The CDR3 has 13 amino acids.

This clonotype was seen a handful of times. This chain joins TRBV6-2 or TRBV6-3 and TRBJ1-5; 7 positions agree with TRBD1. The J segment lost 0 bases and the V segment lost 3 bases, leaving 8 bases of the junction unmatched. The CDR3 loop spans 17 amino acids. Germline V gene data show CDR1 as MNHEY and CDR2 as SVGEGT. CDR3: CASSYMDRSHSNQPQHF. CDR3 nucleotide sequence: TGTGCCAGCAGTTATATGGACAGGAGCCATAGCAATCAGCCCCAGCATTTT.

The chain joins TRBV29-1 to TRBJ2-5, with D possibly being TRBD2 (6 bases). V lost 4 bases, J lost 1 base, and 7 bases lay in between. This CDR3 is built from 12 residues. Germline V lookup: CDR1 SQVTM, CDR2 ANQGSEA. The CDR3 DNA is TGCAGCGTTGCACTAGCCCAAGAGACCCAGTACTTC. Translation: CSVALAQETQYF. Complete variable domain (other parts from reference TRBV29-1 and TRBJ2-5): SAVISQKPSRDICQRGTSLTIQCQVDSQVTMMFWYRQQPGQSLTLIATANQGSEATYESGFVIDKFPISRPNLTFSTLTVSNMSPEDSSIYLCSVALAQETQYFGPGTRLLVL.

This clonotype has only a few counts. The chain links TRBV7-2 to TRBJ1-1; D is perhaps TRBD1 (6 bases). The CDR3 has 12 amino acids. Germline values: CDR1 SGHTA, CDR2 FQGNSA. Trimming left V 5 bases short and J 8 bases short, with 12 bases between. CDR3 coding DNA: TGTGCCAGCAGCCCTGGACAGATGGAAGCTTTCTTT. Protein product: CASSPGQMEAFF.

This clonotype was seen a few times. The CDR3 sequence is CASRQNRGNTGELFF. The CDR3, as DNA: TGTGCCAGCAGACAAAACAGGGGGAACACCGGGGAGCTGTTTTTT. This chain joins TRBV12-3 or TRBV12-4 and TRBJ2-2, with TRBD1 identical over 7 bases. After removal of 6 bases from V and 1 base from J, the junction contained 5 bases not matched to a gene. The CDR3 length is 15 residues.

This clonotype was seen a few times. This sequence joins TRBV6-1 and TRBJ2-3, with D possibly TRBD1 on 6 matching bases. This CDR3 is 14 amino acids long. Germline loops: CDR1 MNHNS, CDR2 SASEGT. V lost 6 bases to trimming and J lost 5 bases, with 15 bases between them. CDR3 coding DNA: TGTGCCAGCAGCGGTACAGGGTTTCTAGATACGCAGTATTTT. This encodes CASSGTGFLDTQYF.

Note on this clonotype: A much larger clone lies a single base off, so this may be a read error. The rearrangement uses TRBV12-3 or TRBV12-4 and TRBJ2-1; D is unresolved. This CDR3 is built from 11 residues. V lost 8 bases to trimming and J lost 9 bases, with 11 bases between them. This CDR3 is CASARIGEQFF. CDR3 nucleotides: TGTGCCAGCGCCCGTATAGGTGAGCAGTTCTTC.

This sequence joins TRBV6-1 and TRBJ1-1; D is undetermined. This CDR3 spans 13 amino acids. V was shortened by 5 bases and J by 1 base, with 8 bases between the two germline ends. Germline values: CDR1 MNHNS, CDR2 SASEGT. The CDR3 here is CASSRRANTEAFF. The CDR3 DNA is TGTGCCAGCAGTAGGAGGGCGAACACTGAAGCTTTCTTT.

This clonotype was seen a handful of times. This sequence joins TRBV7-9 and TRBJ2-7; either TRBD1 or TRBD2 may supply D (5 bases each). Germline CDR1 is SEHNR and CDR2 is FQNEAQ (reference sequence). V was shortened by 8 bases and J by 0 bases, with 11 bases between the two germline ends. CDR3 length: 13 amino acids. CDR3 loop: CASGEGSSYEQYF. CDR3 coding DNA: TGTGCCAGCGGCGAGGGGTCCTCCTACGAGCAGTACTTC.

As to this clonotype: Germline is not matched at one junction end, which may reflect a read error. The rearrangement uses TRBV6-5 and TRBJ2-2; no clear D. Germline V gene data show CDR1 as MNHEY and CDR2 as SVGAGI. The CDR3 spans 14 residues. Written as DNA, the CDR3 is TGTGCCAGCCGTTACTCGAAGAAGAACGGGGAGCTGTTTTTT. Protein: CASRYSKKNGELFF.

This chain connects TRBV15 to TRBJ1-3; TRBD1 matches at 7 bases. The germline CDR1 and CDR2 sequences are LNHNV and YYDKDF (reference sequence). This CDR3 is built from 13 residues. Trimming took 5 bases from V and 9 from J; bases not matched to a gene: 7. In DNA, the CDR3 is TGTGCCACCAGCGGGGGACAGATTGGCACCATATATTTT. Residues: CATSGGQIGTIYF.

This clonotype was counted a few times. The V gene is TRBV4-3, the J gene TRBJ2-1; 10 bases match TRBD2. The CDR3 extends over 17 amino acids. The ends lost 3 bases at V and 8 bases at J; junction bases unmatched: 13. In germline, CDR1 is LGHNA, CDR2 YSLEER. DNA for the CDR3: TGCGCCAGCAGCCAGGACAGCGGGAGGGCCGAATCGGATGAGCAGTTCTTC. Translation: CASSQDSGRAESDEQFF.